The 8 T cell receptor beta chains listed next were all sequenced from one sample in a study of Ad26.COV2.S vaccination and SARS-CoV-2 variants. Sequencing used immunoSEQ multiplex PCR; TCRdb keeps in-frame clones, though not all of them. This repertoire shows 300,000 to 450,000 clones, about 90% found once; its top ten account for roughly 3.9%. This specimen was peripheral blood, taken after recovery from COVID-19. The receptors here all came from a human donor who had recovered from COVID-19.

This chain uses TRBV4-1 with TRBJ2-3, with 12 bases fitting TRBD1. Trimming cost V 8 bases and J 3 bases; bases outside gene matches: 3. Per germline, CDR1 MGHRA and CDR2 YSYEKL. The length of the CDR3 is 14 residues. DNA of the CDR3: TGCGCCAGCGAGGGACAGGGGGCAACAGATACGCAGTATTTT. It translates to CASEGQGATDTQYF.

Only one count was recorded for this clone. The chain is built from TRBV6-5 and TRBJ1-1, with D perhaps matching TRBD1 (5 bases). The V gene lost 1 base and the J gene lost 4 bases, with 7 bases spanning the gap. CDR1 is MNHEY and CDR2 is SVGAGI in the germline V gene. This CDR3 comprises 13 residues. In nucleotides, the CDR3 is TGTGCCAGCAGTTACTTAGGGACCACTGAAGCTTTCTTT. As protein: CASSYLGTTEAFF.

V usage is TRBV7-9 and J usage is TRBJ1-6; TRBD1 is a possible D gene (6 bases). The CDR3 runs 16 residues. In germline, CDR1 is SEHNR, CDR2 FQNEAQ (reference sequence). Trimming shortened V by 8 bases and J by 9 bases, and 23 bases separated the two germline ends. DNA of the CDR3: TGTGCCAGCGGGTTGGGGGGGCAGAGAGATCTTTCACCCCTCCACTTT. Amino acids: CASGLGGQRDLSPLHF.

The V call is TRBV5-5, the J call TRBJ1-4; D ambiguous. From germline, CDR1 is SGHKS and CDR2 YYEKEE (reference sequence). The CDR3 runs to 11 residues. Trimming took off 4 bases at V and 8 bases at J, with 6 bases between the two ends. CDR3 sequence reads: CASSAMEKLFF. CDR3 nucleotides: TGTGCCAGCAGCGCGATGGAAAAACTGTTTTTT.

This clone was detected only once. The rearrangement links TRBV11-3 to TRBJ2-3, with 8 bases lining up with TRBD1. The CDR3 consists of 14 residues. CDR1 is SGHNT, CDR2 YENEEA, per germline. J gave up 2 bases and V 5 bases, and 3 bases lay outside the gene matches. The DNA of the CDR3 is TGTGCCAGCAGCCGACAGGGGTCCACAGATACGCAGTATTTT. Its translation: CASSRQGSTDTQYF.

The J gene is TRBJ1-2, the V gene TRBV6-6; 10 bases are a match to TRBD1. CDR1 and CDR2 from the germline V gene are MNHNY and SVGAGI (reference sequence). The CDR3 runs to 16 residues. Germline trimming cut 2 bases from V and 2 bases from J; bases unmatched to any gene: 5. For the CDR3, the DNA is TGTGCCAGCAGTTACACGACGACAGGGGGCAACTATGGCTACACCTTC. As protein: CASSYTTTGGNYGYTF.

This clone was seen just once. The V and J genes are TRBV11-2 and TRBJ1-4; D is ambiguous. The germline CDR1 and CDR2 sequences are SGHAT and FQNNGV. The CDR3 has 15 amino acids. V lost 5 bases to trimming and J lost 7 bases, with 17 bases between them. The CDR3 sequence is CASSPHGGMGEKLFF. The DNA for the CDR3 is TGTGCCAGCAGCCCCCACGGAGGGATGGGTGAAAAACTGTTTTTT. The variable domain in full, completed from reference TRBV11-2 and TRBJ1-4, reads EAGVAQSPRYKIIEKRQSVAFWCNPISGHATLYWYQQILGQGPKLLIQFQNNGVVDDSQLPKDRFSAERLKGVDSTLKIQPAKLEDSAVYLCASSPHGGMGEKLFFGSGTQLSVL.

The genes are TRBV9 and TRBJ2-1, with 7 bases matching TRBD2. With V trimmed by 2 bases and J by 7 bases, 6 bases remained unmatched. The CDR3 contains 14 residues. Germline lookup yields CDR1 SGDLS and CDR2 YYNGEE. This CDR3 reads CASSVGPGGNEQFF. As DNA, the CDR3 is TGTGCCAGCAGCGTGGGGCCCGGGGGGAATGAGCAGTTCTTC.